This T cell receptor (beta chain) was observed in a study of patients and donors after allogeneic stem cell transplantation. TCRdb reanalysed the RT-PCR reads using MiXCR and keeps one entry per CDR3 protein. The sample yields roughly 880,000 distinct CDR3 sequences, approximately 19% seen once. Sequenced input: blood, either unsorted or a sorted T cell fraction (not recorded which). The clonotype originates from a human donor who was either an allogeneic HSCT recipient or a stem cell or donor lymphocyte infusion donor (not recorded which). It is not recorded whose cells these are; they may come from a transplant donor.

In nucleotides, the CDR3 is TGTGCCAGCAGCTTAGATAGGATCTCCTACGAGCAGTACTTC. Its protein is CASSLDRISYEQYF. The rearrangement links TRBV7-8 to TRBJ2-7, with D unresolved. Germline V CDR1 and CDR2: SGHVS, FQNEAQ. V was shortened by 1 base and J by 0 bases, with 7 bases between the two germline ends. This CDR3 spans 14 amino acids. Based on the CDR3 plus reference TRBV7-8 and TRBJ2-7, the full variable domain is GAGVSQSPRYKVAKRGQDVALRCDPISGHVSLFWYQQALGQGPEFLTYFQNEAQLDKSGLPSDRFFAERPEGSVSTLKIQRTQQEDSAVYLCASSLDRISYEQYFGPGTRLTVT.